This T cell receptor (beta chain) was documented in a study of blood T cells in healthy people across ages. Together with a sample-barcoded 5' primer, a J-beta primer mix was included in a second PCR lasting about 7 to 11 cycles. TCRdb processed the 5' RACE reads anew with MiXCR; each CDR3 protein has one entry. This sample has 900,000 to 950,000 distinct CDR3 sequences, with about 29% found just once. Germline V CDR1 and CDR2: KGHDR, SFDVKD. Losses at the gene ends were 10 bases for V and 5 bases for J; bases not matched to a gene: 16. The CDR3 spans 16 residues. The same sample was also studied in work on T cells of mothers and their children. That report notes: Every mother supplied over 8.5 million TCR beta CDR3 reads and every child 2.5 million to 3.5 million.

This sequence originates from a middle-aged woman in good health. V is TRBV24-1 and J is TRBJ2-3, with TRBD1 identical over 8 bases. The sample comprised blood. Here the CDR3 DNA reads TGTGCCACAGTGCCCTGTTGGACAGGGTGGGGAGATACGCAGTATTTT. Amino acids: CATVPCWTGWGDTQYF.